The following is a T cell receptor beta chain sequence with its context. Its antigen is undetermined. Data came from immunoSEQ multiplex PCR; TCRdb stores just in-frame clones and leaves some out. The sample consists of about 98,000 clones, 82% of them appearing once. CDR3 length: 17 amino acids. CDR1 and CDR2 from the germline V gene are SGHTA and FQGNSA. Unmatched junction bases numbered 9, after V lost 5 bases and J lost 2 bases. Focal radiation plus CTLA-4 blockade with ipilimumab was given to patients with chemo-refractory metastatic non-small-cell lung cancer. The sample originates from a study of radiotherapy plus CTLA-4 blockade in lung cancer. Study overall: Objective responses were documented in under 20% of patients, with disease control in approximately 31%. General study results and limits: Together with interferon-beta, which increased in serum after radiation, early dynamic changes in blood T cell clones were reportedly the best predictors of response. Among blood TCR repertoires after radiotherapy plus ipilimumab, tumor-derived clones expanded.

The receptor comes from a human donor with non-small cell lung cancer who had a partial response to radiotherapy plus ipilimumab. This chain uses TRBV7-2 with TRBJ2-1; 10 bases map to TRBD2. Sequencing used peripheral blood, obtained from a patient treated with radiotherapy plus ipilimumab. The CDR3 is CASSLSSGRIPYNEQFF. The CDR3 DNA sequence: TGTGCCAGCAGCCTCTCTAGCGGGAGAATACCCTACAATGAGCAGTTCTTC. Full variable domain (missing parts from reference TRBV7-2 and TRBJ2-1): GAGVSQSPSNKVTEKGKDVELRCDPISGHTALYWYRQSLGQGLEFLIYFQGNSAPDKSGLPSDRFSAERTGGSVSTLTIQRTQQEDSAVYLCASSLSSGRIPYNEQFFGPGTRLTVL.